This passage covers 2 T cell receptor beta chains from one sample sequenced in a study of cytomegalovirus exposure and HLA in healthy donors. The PCR ran on 60 Vbeta and 13 Jbeta primers. Only in-frame clones appear in the TCRdb table, and some are missing; sequencing was by immunoSEQ multiplex PCR. The sample lists around 200,000 clones, around 83% occurring once. The sample comprised PBMCs. The receptors come from a woman in her forties or fifties in good health and CMV-seropositive.

The chain's CDR3 is CASSVGFQGAPAYNEQFF. CDR3 nucleotides: TGTGCCAGCAGCGTAGGGTTTCAGGGGGCCCCGGCCTACAATGAGCAGTTCTTC. The V and J genes are TRBV9 and TRBJ2-1; 8 nucleotides agree with TRBD1. Losses at the gene ends were 0 bases for V and 2 bases for J; bases not matched to a gene: 10. This CDR3 is 18 amino acids long. The germline V gene has CDR1 SGDLS and CDR2 YYNGEE.

This clone was seen a few times. The chain recombines TRBV19 with TRBJ1-6; TRBD1 agrees at 7 bases. Germline CDR1 and CDR2: LNHDA and SQIVND (reference sequence). V lost 4 bases to trimming and J lost 8 bases; unmatched junction nucleotides: 11. The CDR3 is made up of 16 amino acids. CDR3: CASSSRRQGWDSPLHF. In nucleotides, the CDR3 is TGTGCCAGTAGTAGCCGACGACAGGGCTGGGATTCACCCCTCCACTTT.